The present entry profiles one T cell receptor beta chain with its context. Profiling relied on immunoSEQ multiplex PCR, and the TCRdb table lists in-frame clones only, not all of them. The repertoire holds hundreds of thousands of clones, with 81% as singletons. This sample was taken from a study of blood T cell repertoires in COVID-19. The sequence derives from a woman of 80 years or more with COVID-19, enrolled during active disease. The source material was peripheral blood.

The CDR3: CASRLGGNQPQHF. In DNA, the CDR3 is TGTGCCAGCAGACTAGGGGGAAATCAGCCCCAGCATTTT. V is TRBV12-3 or TRBV12-4 and J is TRBJ1-5; tentative D call: TRBD1 (6 bases). The ends were cut back, 6 bases at V and 4 bases at J, with 10 bases in the middle. This CDR3 is built from 13 residues.